One and the same sample provided the 17 T cell receptor beta chains below, sequenced in a study of Graves' ophthalmopathy and Graves' hyperthyroidism. Transcripts of RNA were the source for amplifying TCR beta CDR3 regions. Second-round multiplex PCR followed a first-round RT-PCR using HTBI primers. TCRdb reprocessed the multiplex PCR reads with MiXCR, giving one entry per CDR3 protein. The sample yields more than 1,000,000 distinct CDR3 sequences, about 38% seen once. Sequencing was carried out using peripheral blood or thyroid tissue (not recorded which). Source of these receptors: an adult man with Graves' hyperthyroidism.

In this sample, this clonotype turned up a few times. The chain recombines TRBV11-2 with TRBJ2-7, with TRBD2 matching over 7 bases. CDR3 length: 14 residues. V was clipped by 5 bases and J by 3 bases; unmatched bases: 7. Germline CDR1 SGHAT, CDR2 FQNNGV. CDR3 nucleotides: TGTGCCAGCAGCGGGGGGGGTCCCGGCTACGAGCAGTACTTC. The encoded protein is CASSGGGPGYEQYF.

The chain employs TRBV5-1 and TRBJ2-7; D may be TRBD2 (5 bases). The CDR3 spans 14 residues. Trimming took off 4 bases at V and 5 bases at J, with 16 bases between the two ends. The germline V gene has CDR1 SGHRS and CDR2 YFSETQ. The CDR3 is CASSQTNRVDEQYF. CDR3 nucleotides: TGCGCCAGCAGCCAGACTAATAGGGTCGACGAGCAGTACTTC.

This clonotype was seen more than once but under ten times. This chain connects TRBV6-4 to TRBJ1-1; D not resolved. Germline CDR1 reads MRHNA; CDR2 reads SNTAGT. The V end lost 5 bases, the J end lost 5 bases, and 21 bases lay between the germline ends. The CDR3 length is 16 residues. CDR3 DNA sequence: TGTGCCAGCAGTTACCCCAAGAGAAGTTTCGGGACTGAAGCTTTCTTT. Amino acid sequence: CASSYPKRSFGTEAFF.

On this clonotype: Given a much more abundant clone one base away, this may be a read error. This chain connects TRBV19 to TRBJ2-2, with 7 bases fitting TRBD2. This CDR3 spans 11 amino acids. The germline gives CDR1 LNHDA, CDR2 SQIVND (reference sequence). The DNA of the CDR3 is TGTGCCAGTAGATCAGGGAGGGAGCTGCTTTTT. It specifies CASRSGRELLF. The full variable domain, completed using reference TRBV19 and TRBJ2-2, is DGGITQSPKYLFRKEGQNVTLSCEQNLNHDAMYWYRQDPGQGLRLIYYSQIVNDFQKGDIAEGYSVSREKKESFPLTVTSAQKNPTAFYLCASRSGRELLFGEGSRLTVL.

The chain joins TRBV29-1 to TRBJ2-5; 11 bases are a match to TRBD2. The V gene's germline CDR1 is SQVTM and CDR2 ANQGSEA. This CDR3 contains 12 residues. V was pared by 7 bases and J by 7 bases, with 5 bases of the junction left unmatched. In nucleotides, the CDR3 is TGCAGCGCGACTAGCGGGATGAGGACCCAGTACTTC. Residues: CSATSGMRTQYF.

The chain employs TRBV5-6 and TRBJ2-5; D may be TRBD2 (6 bases). V lost 0 bases to trimming and J lost 6 bases, with 15 bases between them. CDR3 size: 15 residues. Germline V gives CDR1 SGHDT, CDR2 YYEEEE. The CDR3 DNA follows: TGTGCCAGCAGCTTGGATGTGGGGGGTAAGAAGACCCAGTACTTC. Encoded protein: CASSLDVGGKKTQYF.

This clonotype came up many times. The V gene is TRBV2, the J gene TRBJ1-5, with D possibly TRBD1 on 6 matching bases. Trimming removed 5 bases at V and 0 bases at J, with 8 bases between. Germline assignment: CDR1 SNHLY and CDR2 FYNNEI. The CDR3 is made up of 14 amino acids. CDR3 loop: CASSRQDSNQPQHF. The CDR3 nucleotides read TGTGCCAGCAGTAGACAGGATAGCAATCAGCCCCAGCATTTT.

This clonotype was seen more than once but under ten times. This chain uses TRBV6-2 or TRBV6-3 with TRBJ2-7; D gene uncertain. The CDR3 totals 12 residues. CDR1 MNHEY and CDR2 SVGEGT come from the germline V gene. V lost 4 bases and J 12 bases, leaving 16 bases between the germline ends. The CDR3 here is CASSSDPFRGYF. DNA of the CDR3: TGTGCCAGCAGTTCGGACCCCTTCAGAGGGTACTTC.

This clonotype has ten or more counts. V is TRBV25-1 and J is TRBJ2-2, with D possibly TRBD2 on 6 matching bases. CDR1 and CDR2 from the germline V gene are MGHDK and SYGVNS. The CDR3 is 17 amino acids. Trimming removed 1 base from V and 1 base from J, with 13 bases in between. In DNA form, the CDR3 reads TGTGCCAGCAGTGAATTGGACGGGAGACAGAACACCGGGGAGCTGTTTTTT. Its translation: CASSELDGRQNTGELFF. Full variable domain (missing parts from reference TRBV25-1 and TRBJ2-2): EADIYQTPRYLVIGTGKKITLECSQTMGHDKMYWYQQDPGMELHLIHYSYGVNSTEKGDLSSESTVSRIRTEHFPLTLESARPSHTSQYLCASSELDGRQNTGELFFGEGSRLTVL.

V is TRBV10-3 and J is TRBJ2-7; TRBD2 aligns across 9 bases. V shed 6 bases and J 2 bases; nucleotides not matched to a gene: 8. Germline CDR1 is ENHRY and CDR2 is SYGVKD. This CDR3 spans 15 amino acids. The CDR3 DNA sequence: TGTGCCATCAGGCCCCCGGCGGGAGGGCCCTACGAGCAGTACTTC. Amino acids: CAIRPPAGGPYEQYF.

The gene calls are TRBV15 and TRBJ1-1, with D tentatively TRBD1 (6 bases). The CDR3 is made up of 14 amino acids. V dropped 6 bases and J dropped 4 bases, with 15 bases sitting between them. Germline CDR1 and CDR2: LNHNV and YYDKDF (reference sequence). CDR3 coding DNA: TGTGCCACCAGGGCCCGGCAGGGGACCACTGAAGCTTTCTTT. Protein: CATRARQGTTEAFF.

This clonotype has a count of ten or more. V and J are TRBV5-6 and TRBJ1-2; TRBD1 is a possible D gene (5 bases). This CDR3 is built from 16 residues. Germline V gene lookup returns CDR1 SGHDT and CDR2 YYEEEE. V was clipped by 4 bases and J by 3 bases, with 19 bases between them. This CDR3 reads CASSRKGVTADYGYTF. CDR3 coding DNA: TGTGCCAGCAGCCGGAAAGGGGTTACTGCGGACTATGGCTACACCTTC. Supplemented by reference TRBV5-6 and TRBJ1-2, the full variable domain reads DAGVTQSPTHLIKTRGQQVTLRCSPKSGHDTVSWYQQALGQGPQFIFQYYEEEERQRGNFPDRFSGHQFPNYSSELNVNALLLGDSALYLCASSRKGVTADYGYTFGSGTRLTVV.

In this sample, this clonotype turned up many times. The V call is TRBV11-2, the J call TRBJ2-7; 10 nucleotides match TRBD1. V shed 4 bases, J shed 3 bases, and the junction held 6 bases outside the gene matches. CDR1 SGHAT and CDR2 FQNNGV come from the germline V gene. The CDR3 length is 15 residues. The CDR3 region has the DNA TGTGCCAGCAGCTACTCGACAGGGGGCGGCTACGAGCAGTACTTC. Its protein product is CASSYSTGGGYEQYF.

J is TRBJ2-7 and V is TRBV5-1, with no clear D. V was pared by 0 bases and J by 0 bases, with 13 bases between. The CDR3 covers 16 residues. Germline CDR1 reads SGHRS; CDR2 reads YFSETQ. This chain's CDR3 is CASSLAAGRVSYEQYF. The CDR3 bases are TGCGCCAGCAGCTTGGCGGCAGGTAGGGTCTCCTACGAGCAGTACTTC.

Only a few counts were recorded for this clonotype. The chain recombines TRBV10-3 with TRBJ2-5; 10 positions agree with TRBD1. This CDR3 comprises 16 residues. V shed 7 bases, J shed 5 bases, and the junction held 13 bases outside the gene matches. Germline assignment: CDR1 ENHRY and CDR2 SYGVKD. CDR3 residues: CAITIRGTGEEETQYF. CDR3 DNA sequence: TGTGCCATCACCATACGGGGGACAGGGGAGGAGGAGACCCAGTACTTC.

This clonotype was recorded at least ten times. The chain combines TRBV5-4 with TRBJ2-5, with D tentatively TRBD2 (5 bases). Trimming shortened V by 1 base and J by 0 bases, and 10 bases separated the two germline ends. The germline V gene has CDR1 SGHNT and CDR2 YYREEE (reference sequence). The CDR3 is 15 amino acids. The CDR3 DNA sequence: TGTGCCAGCAGCTTGTCAGCGGTGCACCAAGAGACCCAGTACTTC. This encodes CASSLSAVHQETQYF.

The chain uses TRBV2 and TRBJ2-6; maybe TRBD2 (5 bases). Per germline, CDR1 SNHLY and CDR2 FYNNEI. The CDR3 extends over 15 amino acids. Trimming shortened V by 0 bases and J by 4 bases, and 7 bases separated the two germline ends. CDR3 DNA: TGTGCCAGCAGTGAAGCGGGCGGGGGGGCCAACGTCCTGACTTTC. Its protein product is CASSEAGGGANVLTF.